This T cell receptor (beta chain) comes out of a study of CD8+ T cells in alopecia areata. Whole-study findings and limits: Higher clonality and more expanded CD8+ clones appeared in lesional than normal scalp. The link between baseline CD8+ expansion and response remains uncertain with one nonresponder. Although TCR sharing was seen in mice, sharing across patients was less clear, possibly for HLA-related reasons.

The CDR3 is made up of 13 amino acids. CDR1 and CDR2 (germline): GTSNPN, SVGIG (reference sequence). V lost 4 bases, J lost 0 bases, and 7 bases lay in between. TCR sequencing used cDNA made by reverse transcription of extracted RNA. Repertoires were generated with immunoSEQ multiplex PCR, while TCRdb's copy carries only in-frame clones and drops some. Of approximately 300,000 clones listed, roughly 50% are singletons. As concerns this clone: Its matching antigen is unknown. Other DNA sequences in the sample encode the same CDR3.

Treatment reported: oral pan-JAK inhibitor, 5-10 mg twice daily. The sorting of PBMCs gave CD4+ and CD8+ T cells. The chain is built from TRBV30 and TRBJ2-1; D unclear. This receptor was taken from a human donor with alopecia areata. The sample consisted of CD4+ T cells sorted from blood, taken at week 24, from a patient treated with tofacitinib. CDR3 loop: CAWTPSSYNEQFF. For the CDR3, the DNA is TGTGCCTGGACGCCGAGCTCCTACAATGAGCAGTTCTTC.